This T cell receptor (beta chain) was identified in a study of identical twins. Notes on the study in general: Zero-insertion findings could be partly confounded by invariant cells (MAIT and iNKT cells). Cross-sectional statistics underpinned the conclusions; the same donors were not followed. Researchers reported excess low generation probability among twin-shared out-of-frame alpha sequences.

There were only healthy Caucasians among the donors. To note about this clonotype: Its antigen is not known.

TCRdb fed the 5' RACE reads into MiXCR, producing one record per CDR3 protein. The table lists roughly 690,000 distinct CDR3 sequences, over 5% of them singletons, with 1.5% to 2% in the top ten. The sequencing sample was made of naive T cells sorted from blood. This receptor was taken from a man younger than 35 in good health.

CDR3 region: CASSPRVSGGELFF. As DNA, the CDR3 is TGTGCCAGCAGCCCCAGGGTTTCGGGCGGGGAGCTGTTTTTT. The gene calls are TRBV3-1 and TRBJ2-2, with D possibly being TRBD1 (5 bases). The germline CDR1 and CDR2 sequences are LGHDT and YNNKEL (reference sequence). The CDR3 consists of 14 residues. V was shortened by 4 bases and J by 7 bases, with 13 bases between the two germline ends.